Described below is a single T cell receptor beta chain sequence and its context. These data belong to a study of T cell responses to AZD1222 COVID-19 vaccine. Pooled in the analysis were second doses at about 4 or about 12 weeks. Some clones are missing from TCRdb's copy, which holds only in-frame ones; the method was immunoSEQ multiplex PCR. In the table there are 89,000 or so clones, 90% to 95% of which are singletons. Sample: peripheral blood, taken 28 days after the second AZD1222 dose. This clonotype was obtained from an adult who received the AZD1222 COVID-19 vaccine.

The CDR3 reads CASSYSGQGREKLFF. CDR3 nucleotides: TGTGCCAGCAGTTACTCTGGACAGGGGAGAGAAAAACTGTTTTTT. V is TRBV6-6 and J is TRBJ1-4; TRBD1 agrees at 9 bases. CDR3 size: 15 residues. J was trimmed by 8 bases and V by 0 bases; bases with no gene match: 4. Germline V CDR1 and CDR2: MNHNY, SVGAGI (reference sequence).